This T cell receptor beta chain emerged from a study of blood T cell repertoires in COVID-19. Study-wide context: From the United States, Italy and Spain came samples of acute and convalescent COVID-19. PBMCs, B-cell-depleted T cells, or T cells provided the cDNA or gDNA that made up the material.

Methods used by the authors: Scientists estimated how many nucleated cells there were by amplifying reference gene primers. Clones were sequenced by immunoSEQ multiplex PCR, and TCRdb holds only the in-frame ones, with some missing. The V and J calls and clone size are taken from that table; D and trimming were inferred from the DNA. Found here are under 200,000 clones, around 83% of them singletons; the top ten hold around 6.6%. Sequencing input: peripheral blood. This TCR came from a man between 50 and 59 years old with active or convalescent COVID-19.

The CDR3 nucleotides are TGTGCCAGCAGTTTAGACACGGGGGGGGATACGCAGTATTTT. Its protein is CASSLDTGGDTQYF. The chain recombines TRBV28 with TRBJ2-3; 8 bases line up with TRBD2. The CDR3 contains 14 residues. CDR1 and CDR2 from the germline V gene are MDHEN and SYDVKM. V shed 2 bases, J shed 6 bases, and the junction held 4 bases outside the gene matches.